This is a list of T cell receptor beta chains from one sample in a study of blood T cell repertoires in COVID-19. TCRdb's copy holds only in-frame clones and misses some; the assay was immunoSEQ multiplex PCR. The repertoire includes about 210,000 clones, 80% of them detected once, and roughly 13% sits in the top ten. The sequencing input was peripheral blood. The receptors were sampled from a human donor in a cohort sampled during active COVID-19. Each CDR3 is given with its conserved first and last residue. D genes are given only for firm matches. Clone size is not always given. Where it is, it says once, few, many or a class for expanded clones.

>14|-|TRBV29-1|TRBJ2-5|-
TGCAGCGTTGAAATTTCAGGTTACGAAGAGACCCAGTACTTC
CSVEISGYEETQYF
>15|-|TRBV28|TRBJ2-3|TRBD2
TGTGCCAGCAGTCCGGGAGGGTTGGGGACAGATACGCAGTATTTT
CASSPGGLGTDTQYF
>15|-|TRBV5-4|TRBJ1-1|-
TGTGCCAGCAGCTTGGATCAGGGGCCGGACACTGAAGCTTTCTTT
CASSLDQGPDTEAFF
>18|-|TRBV7-7|TRBJ1-4|TRBD1
TGTGCTAGCAGCCATCGGACAGGGTTCGTCTCAACTAATGAAAAACTGTTTTTT
CASSHRTGFVSTNEKLFF
>14|-|TRBV28|TRBJ2-7|TRBD2
TGTGCCAGCAGTTTATCCCCGGGGGGCTACGAGCAGTACTTC
CASSLSPGGYEQYF
>20|-|TRBV28|TRBJ1-4|-
TGTGCCAGCAGTCTACCGTGGACAGCCGCTAGGGCTTCAACTAATGAAAAACTGTTTTTT
CASSLPWTAARASTNEKLFF
>13|-|TRBV18|TRBJ2-5|-
TGTGCCAGCTCACTGGACTTTCAAGAGACCCAGTACTTC
CASSLDFQETQYF
>15|-|TRBV4-2|TRBJ2-7|TRBD1
TGTGCCAGCAGCCAAGGTGGGACAGGGATAGGGGAGCAGTACTTC
CASSQGGTGIGEQYF
>14|-|TRBV3-1/TRBV3-2|TRBJ2-7|-
TGTGCCAGCAGCCAAGACAGTGTTACCTACGAGCAGTACTTC
CASSQDSVTYEQYF
>13|-|TRBV2|TRBJ1-2|-
TGTGCCAGCAGGGGGGTGGGAGGCTATGGCTACACCTTC
CASRGVGGYGYTF
>11|-|TRBV29-1|TRBJ1-1|-
TGCAGCGTGGACAATACAGGGAACGCTTTCTTT
CSVDNTGNAFF
>14|-|TRBV9|TRBJ2-5|TRBD1
TGTGCCAGCAGCGTAGGCGGCAGGGGGGAGACCCAGTACTTC
CASSVGGRGETQYF
>17|-|TRBV25-1|TRBJ2-5|-
TGTGCCAGCTGTGACGCAGGGGCTAGCGGCATCCAAGAGACCCAGTACTTC
CASCDAGASGIQETQYF
>14|many|TRBV7-2|TRBJ2-2|-
TGTGCCAGCAGCTTATCCCCTAACACCGGGGAGCTGTTTTTT
CASSLSPNTGELFF
>15|-|TRBV7-9|TRBJ2-2|TRBD1
TGTGCCAGCTCCGCGCGACAGGGGAGCGCCGGGGAGCTGTTTTTT
CASSARQGSAGELFF
>14|-|TRBV6-5|TRBJ1-2|TRBD1
TGTGCCAGCAGGGGGACAGGCCTTAACTATGGCTACACCTTC
CASRGTGLNYGYTF